A selection of T cell receptor beta chains follows, all from one sample in a study of human T cells and chemical hapten exposure. TCRdb reanalysed the reads using MiXCR and keeps one entry per CDR3 protein. The table has 120,000 or so distinct CDR3 sequences, 6.5% to 10% seen once. The sample comprised whole blood. These receptors were taken from a human donor in good health. Some clones in this sample may be carry-over from other donors' samples. Both conserved end residues are part of each CDR3. Size is omitted from some rows. Given values are once, few, many or a class for expanded clones.

cdr3_length: 14; v_call: TRBV7-2; j_call: TRBJ1-1; clone_size: NA; cdr3_aa: CASSLDRDSTEAFF
cdr3_length: 16; v_call: TRBV5-1; j_call: TRBJ1-1; clone_size: NA; cdr3_aa: CASSFDPDSMNTEAFF
cdr3_length: 17; v_call: TRBV5-1; j_call: TRBJ2-1; clone_size: NA; cdr3_aa: CASSLSWDGSADNEQFF
cdr3_length: 14; v_call: TRBV5-1; j_call: TRBJ2-5; clone_size: few; cdr3_aa: CASSLALGGETQYF
cdr3_length: 14; v_call: TRBV20-1; j_call: TRBJ2-2; clone_size: few; cdr3_aa: CSATGTANTGELFF
cdr3_length: 14; v_call: TRBV27; j_call: TRBJ1-4; clone_size: many; cdr3_aa: CASSSERDGEKLFF
cdr3_length: 17; v_call: TRBV7-9; j_call: TRBJ2-5; clone_size: many; cdr3_aa: CASSSPPGLAGEETQYF
cdr3_length: 14; v_call: TRBV27; j_call: TRBJ1-1; clone_size: many; cdr3_aa: CASSGGGQSRDAFF
cdr3_length: 14; v_call: TRBV12-3/TRBV12-4; j_call: TRBJ1-1; clone_size: NA; cdr3_aa: CASTPLILDTEAFF
cdr3_length: 14; v_call: TRBV7-2; j_call: TRBJ2-3; clone_size: few; cdr3_aa: CASSFRDTTDTQYF
cdr3_length: 13; v_call: TRBV28; j_call: TRBJ1-5; clone_size: NA; cdr3_aa: CASSTGNNQPQHF
cdr3_length: 16; v_call: TRBV6-2/TRBV6-3; j_call: TRBJ2-4; clone_size: few; cdr3_aa: CASSPGGSRAKNIQYF
cdr3_length: 15; v_call: TRBV9; j_call: TRBJ1-1; clone_size: NA; cdr3_aa: CASSVVGGGPTEAFF
cdr3_length: 14; v_call: TRBV7-8; j_call: TRBJ2-3; clone_size: few; cdr3_aa: CASSEDRVTDTQYF
cdr3_length: 11; v_call: TRBV2; j_call: TRBJ1-1; clone_size: NA; cdr3_aa: CASKLKPEAFF
cdr3_length: 15; v_call: TRBV6-6; j_call: TRBJ1-5; clone_size: many; cdr3_aa: CASRQDRGRFQPQHF
cdr3_length: 16; v_call: TRBV14; j_call: TRBJ1-4; clone_size: few; cdr3_aa: CASSQDWGRKNEKLFF
cdr3_length: 16; v_call: TRBV28; j_call: TRBJ2-7; clone_size: many; cdr3_aa: CASSFTTGQVRHEQYF
cdr3_length: 15; v_call: TRBV5-1; j_call: TRBJ1-4; clone_size: many; cdr3_aa: CASSLADRGAEKLFF
cdr3_length: 14; v_call: TRBV19; j_call: TRBJ2-3; clone_size: many; cdr3_aa: CASSIRGGDDTQYF
cdr3_length: 17; v_call: TRBV7-3; j_call: TRBJ1-6; clone_size: few; cdr3_aa: CASSLVGQSSYNSPLHF
cdr3_length: 13; v_call: TRBV6-4; j_call: TRBJ2-1; clone_size: many; cdr3_aa: CASSDSDRGEQFF
cdr3_length: 16; v_call: TRBV7-9; j_call: TRBJ2-7; clone_size: NA; cdr3_aa: CASSAPPGTGGFEQYF
cdr3_length: 13; v_call: TRBV27; j_call: TRBJ2-7; clone_size: NA; cdr3_aa: CASSLYHDYEQYF
cdr3_length: 13; v_call: TRBV29-1; j_call: TRBJ1-2; clone_size: NA; cdr3_aa: CSVLSDRGYGYTF
cdr3_length: 16; v_call: TRBV14; j_call: TRBJ2-2; clone_size: few; cdr3_aa: CASSLSGQGVPGELFF
cdr3_length: 16; v_call: TRBV3-1; j_call: TRBJ2-5; clone_size: NA; cdr3_aa: CASSQNFGTPQETQYF
cdr3_length: 15; v_call: TRBV12-3/TRBV12-4; j_call: TRBJ2-5; clone_size: NA; cdr3_aa: CASSLRGGILETQYF
cdr3_length: 14; v_call: TRBV7-9; j_call: TRBJ1-6; clone_size: many; cdr3_aa: CASSSSTGKSPLHF
cdr3_length: 12; v_call: TRBV20-1; j_call: TRBJ1-1; clone_size: many; cdr3_aa: CSATGDGTEAFF
cdr3_length: 14; v_call: TRBV9; j_call: TRBJ2-6; clone_size: NA; cdr3_aa: CASGLYSGANVLTF
cdr3_length: 12; v_call: TRBV7-3; j_call: TRBJ2-1; clone_size: NA; cdr3_aa: CASSLGPGEQFF
cdr3_length: 14; v_call: TRBV5-4; j_call: TRBJ2-3; clone_size: NA; cdr3_aa: CASSRQDITDTQYF
cdr3_length: 16; v_call: TRBV9; j_call: TRBJ1-4; clone_size: NA; cdr3_aa: CASSVAVGQGNEKLFF
cdr3_length: 13; v_call: TRBV6-2/TRBV6-3; j_call: TRBJ1-1; clone_size: many; cdr3_aa: CASSPGTSIEAFF
cdr3_length: 15; v_call: TRBV7-2; j_call: TRBJ2-5; clone_size: NA; cdr3_aa: CASSSGGGLGETQYF
cdr3_length: 16; v_call: TRBV14; j_call: TRBJ2-7; clone_size: few; cdr3_aa: CASSPSEGSYLYEQYF
cdr3_length: 13; v_call: TRBV13; j_call: TRBJ2-1; clone_size: many; cdr3_aa: CASSRGGWNEQFF
cdr3_length: 15; v_call: TRBV29-1; j_call: TRBJ2-1; clone_size: many; cdr3_aa: CSGWTKGLANDEQFF
cdr3_length: 15; v_call: TRBV20-1; j_call: TRBJ1-1; clone_size: many; cdr3_aa: CSARVLGQPNTEAFF
cdr3_length: 14; v_call: TRBV14; j_call: TRBJ2-7; clone_size: few; cdr3_aa: CASSRNLESYEQYF
cdr3_length: 16; v_call: TRBV7-8; j_call: TRBJ2-5; clone_size: few; cdr3_aa: CASSLLTGQGQETQYF
cdr3_length: 15; v_call: TRBV12-5; j_call: TRBJ2-1; clone_size: few; cdr3_aa: CASGPFTWIVNEQFF
cdr3_length: 18; v_call: TRBV6-5; j_call: TRBJ2-7; clone_size: many; cdr3_aa: CASSYSIPGQPQGGEQYF
cdr3_length: 17; v_call: TRBV5-1; j_call: TRBJ2-6; clone_size: many; cdr3_aa: CASSTQGAVSGANVLTF
cdr3_length: 15; v_call: TRBV13; j_call: TRBJ1-1; clone_size: many; cdr3_aa: CASSSPTGENTEAFF
cdr3_length: 14; v_call: TRBV9; j_call: TRBJ2-7; clone_size: NA; cdr3_aa: CASSVGLAGDEQYF
cdr3_length: 13; v_call: TRBV27; j_call: TRBJ2-7; clone_size: many; cdr3_aa: CASRSSSPYEQYF
cdr3_length: 13; v_call: TRBV10-3; j_call: TRBJ2-7; clone_size: few; cdr3_aa: CAISRDESYEQYF
cdr3_length: 14; v_call: TRBV12-3/TRBV12-4; j_call: TRBJ1-5; clone_size: many; cdr3_aa: CASSSTGSNQPQHF
cdr3_length: 16; v_call: TRBV3-1; j_call: TRBJ2-1; clone_size: few; cdr3_aa: CASSQLFGQEGGEQFF
cdr3_length: 12; v_call: TRBV6-6; j_call: TRBJ2-7; clone_size: few; cdr3_aa: CASGDQEYEQYF
cdr3_length: 13; v_call: TRBV12-3/TRBV12-4; j_call: TRBJ2-7; clone_size: few; cdr3_aa: CASSQGLAYEQYF